A single T cell receptor beta chain is shown here with its context. The antigen is not known. The data were taken from a study of post-analysis software for immune sequencing data. Overall study findings and caveats: Controls' normalized Chao1 diversity significantly exceeded that of multiple sclerosis patients. In patients, TRBV5-6, TRBV5-1 and TRBV20-1 belonged to five TRBV segments found more frequently than in controls.

Unique molecular identifiers were carried by the TCR beta cDNA libraries. Input of roughly 0.95 to 10 million T cells yielded a few hundred thousand cDNA molecules. TCRdb reanalysed the PCR reads using MiXCR and keeps one entry per CDR3 protein. The sample holds a few hundred thousand distinct CDR3 sequences, 39% seen once. The CDR3 is 14 amino acids. From germline, CDR1 is SGHTA and CDR2 FQGNSA. V lost 1 base and J lost 7; bases outside the gene matches: 5. The sequenced sample was blood. This receptor was taken from a girl aged 2 to 9 with multiple sclerosis. V is TRBV7-2 and J is TRBJ1-2; 8 bases are shared with TRBD1. The CDR3 sequence: CASSLDRGAGGYTF. The CDR3 region has the DNA TGTGCCAGCAGCTTAGACAGGGGGGCAGGTGGCTACACCTTC.